A selection of T cell receptor beta chains follows, all from one sample in a study of blood T cell repertoires in COVID-19. The data were produced by immunoSEQ multiplex PCR, yet TCRdb's version contains in-frame clones alone and is incomplete. This sample has some 250,000 clones, with about 88% found just once. Sequenced sample: peripheral blood. The receptor source for this set is a woman aged 55 to 70 with COVID-19, enrolled during active disease. Each CDR3 is given without its conserved first and last residue. The D gene is left open where the match is weak.

J: TRBJ1-1; D: TRBD1; length: 14; V: TRBV5-4; CDR3: ASSLRTGGGNTEAF
J: TRBJ2-1; D: .; length: 13; V: TRBV19; CDR3: ASSIRWEQTLEQF
J: TRBJ2-5; D: TRBD2; length: 17; V: TRBV28; CDR3: ASSGPVTSGRGGRETQY
J: TRBJ2-1; D: TRBD2; length: 9; V: TRBV6-2/TRBV6-3; CDR3: ASSIAGEQF
J: TRBJ2-5; D: .; length: 13; V: TRBV7-2; CDR3: ASSSDTGGGKTQY
J: TRBJ1-6; D: TRBD1; length: 13; V: TRBV6-2/TRBV6-3; CDR3: ASSWTGEERSPLH
J: TRBJ1-6; D: TRBD1; length: 13; V: TRBV5-1; CDR3: ASSLVAGGNSPLH
J: TRBJ1-5; D: .; length: 12; V: TRBV6-5; CDR3: ASKEGSGNQPQH
J: TRBJ1-1; D: TRBD1; length: 13; V: TRBV28; CDR3: ASSSDREMNTEAF
J: TRBJ1-2; D: TRBD1; length: 14; V: TRBV7-8; CDR3: ASSLGGQGRLFGYT
J: TRBJ2-1; D: .; length: 11; V: TRBV29-1; CDR3: SVDLQVMGEQF
J: TRBJ1-5; D: .; length: 12; V: TRBV6-2/TRBV6-3; CDR3: ASSPQGSNQPQH
J: TRBJ2-5; D: TRBD2; length: 12; V: TRBV29-1; CDR3: SVAFGLAEETQY
J: TRBJ1-3; D: .; length: 10; V: TRBV12-3/TRBV12-4; CDR3: ATDSFGNTIY
J: TRBJ1-2; D: .; length: 15; V: TRBV9; CDR3: ASSDRVRGRSDYGYT
J: TRBJ2-3; D: TRBD2; length: 12; V: TRBV12-5; CDR3: ASGLGGSPDTQY
J: TRBJ1-3; D: TRBD1; length: 12; V: TRBV28; CDR3: ASITGGSGNTIY
J: TRBJ1-2; D: TRBD1; length: 11; V: TRBV29-1; CDR3: SAPDRGHGGYT
J: TRBJ1-3; D: .; length: 14; V: TRBV12-2; CDR3: ASRSRAGFSGNTIY
J: TRBJ1-2; D: .; length: 11; V: TRBV2; CDR3: ALRGRRDYGYT
J: TRBJ2-2; D: TRBD2; length: 13; V: TRBV9; CDR3: ASSVGLAVTGELF
J: TRBJ2-7; D: .; length: 12; V: TRBV5-6; CDR3: ASRRDILSGEQY
J: TRBJ2-7; D: TRBD2; length: 11; V: TRBV11-2; CDR3: ASSSAGGYEQY
J: TRBJ2-2; D: TRBD1; length: 12; V: TRBV7-9; CDR3: ASSFTGGPGELF
J: TRBJ1-1; D: .; length: 13; V: TRBV7-9; CDR3: ASSSMAGGSTEAF
J: TRBJ2-5; D: .; length: 11; V: TRBV6-2/TRBV6-3; CDR3: ASSYSGRETQY
J: TRBJ2-1; D: TRBD2; length: 12; V: TRBV5-1; CDR3: ASSSSGILDEQF